Listed below are T cell receptor beta chains from one sample, sequenced in a study of identical twins. Each CDR3 protein gets one entry after TCRdb re-called the 5' RACE reads with MiXCR. Of around 250,000 distinct CDR3 sequences listed, around 8% are singletons. This sample also appeared in a second study, on yellow fever vaccine responses in identical twins.

Sequenced sample: CD8+ T cells sorted from blood. The receptors derive from a woman aged 18-35 years in good health. CDR3s include the opening cysteine and the closing phenylalanine or tryptophan. A D gene is named only where the DNA matches it firmly. Clone size is not always given. Where it is, it says once, few, many or a class for expanded clones.

NA | TRBJ2-7 | TRBV29-1 | TRBD2 | CSVGTSSYDEQYF | TGCAGCGTCGGGACTAGCTCCTATGACGAGCAGTACTTC
once | TRBJ2-5 | TRBV7-9 | NA | CASSSRGSRGPQETQYF | TGTGCCAGCAGCTCCCGGGGGTCAAGGGGCCCTCAAGAGACCCAGTACTTC
NA | TRBJ1-4 | TRBV11-1 | NA | CASSLALRASEPDEKLFF | TGTGCCAGCAGCTTAGCGCTACGGGCCAGCGAGCCCGATGAAAAACTGTTTTTT
NA | TRBJ2-7 | TRBV4-2 | TRBD1 | CASSQDLTRQGNNEQYF | TGTGCCAGCAGCCAAGACTTAACGAGACAGGGCAACAACGAGCAGTACTTC
NA | TRBJ2-3 | TRBV5-1 | TRBD2 | CASSTGTNTDTQYF | TGCGCCAGCAGCACCGGGACTAACACAGATACGCAGTATTTT
many | TRBJ2-3 | TRBV7-3 | TRBD2 | CASSFYSGGAVDTQYF | TGTGCCAGCAGCTTCTATAGCGGGGGGGCCGTAGATACGCAGTATTTT
many | TRBJ2-1 | TRBV7-3 | NA | CASSLNLEGREQFF | TGTGCCAGCAGCTTAAATCTCGAAGGGAGGGAGCAGTTCTTC
NA | TRBJ2-1 | TRBV5-6 | TRBD1 | CASSLDRGSYNEQFF | TGTGCCAGCAGCTTGGACAGGGGGTCATACAATGAGCAGTTCTTC
many | TRBJ2-1 | TRBV7-9 | TRBD2 | CASSPWLAGLDNEQFF | TGTGCCAGCAGCCCCTGGCTAGCGGGCCTTGACAATGAGCAGTTCTTC
NA | TRBJ2-6 | TRBV19 | NA | CASLMRGAEISGANVLTF | TGTGCCAGTTTGATGAGGGGGGCGGAGATCTCTGGGGCCAACGTCCTGACTTTC
few | TRBJ2-3 | TRBV11-2 | NA | CASSPRGWGGVDTQYF | TGTGCCAGCAGCCCCCGTGGATGGGGAGGAGTAGATACGCAGTATTTT
NA | TRBJ2-2 | TRBV3-1 | TRBD2 | CASTRLAGVLSKDTGELFF | TGTGCCAGCACCCGACTAGCGGGAGTACTAAGTAAGGACACCGGGGAGCTGTTTTTT
many | TRBJ2-2 | TRBV25-1 | NA | CASSESFGPTGELFF | TGTGCCAGCAGTGAATCCTTTGGACCTACCGGGGAGCTGTTTTTT
many | TRBJ2-1 | TRBV29-1 | NA | CSVGGSSSYNEQFF | TGCAGCGTTGGTGGGAGTAGCTCCTACAATGAGCAGTTCTTC
many | TRBJ2-1 | TRBV29-1 | NA | CSADSYNEQFF | TGCAGCGCAGACAGTTACAATGAGCAGTTCTTC
NA | TRBJ2-7 | TRBV5-1 | NA | CASSGSTTPDYEQYF | TGCGCCAGCAGCGGAAGCACTACACCCGACTACGAGCAGTACTTC
NA | TRBJ2-3 | TRBV5-1 | TRBD2 | CASSLSLGLALVTDTQYF | TGCGCCAGCAGCTTGAGCTTGGGACTAGCACTGGTCACAGATACGCAGTATTTT
NA | TRBJ2-3 | TRBV5-1 | NA | CASSIRQGGLSDTQYF | TGCGCCAGCAGCATCCGACAGGGAGGGTTGTCAGATACGCAGTATTTT
many | TRBJ2-5 | TRBV12-3/TRBV12-4 | TRBD1 | CASSFFQGVAEETQYF | TGTGCCAGCAGTTTTTTTCAGGGGGTGGCTGAAGAGACCCAGTACTTC
NA | TRBJ2-1 | TRBV6-2/TRBV6-3 | NA | CASSYLGVGDPLNEQFF | TGTGCCAGCAGTTACCTTGGCGTGGGGGACCCCCTCAATGAGCAGTTCTTC
few | TRBJ2-1 | TRBV7-9 | NA | CASSAPQGGYNEQFF | TGTGCCAGCAGCGCCCCCCAGGGGGGGTACAATGAGCAGTTCTTC
many | TRBJ2-1 | TRBV27 | NA | CASSLSLDSYNEQFF | TGTGCCAGCAGTTTAAGTCTAGACTCCTACAATGAGCAGTTCTTC
many | TRBJ1-5 | TRBV7-8 | TRBD1 | CASSLVGGTGISNQPQHF | TGTGCCAGCAGCTTAGTAGGAGGGACAGGGATTAGCAATCAGCCCCAGCATTTT
few | TRBJ2-1 | TRBV27 | TRBD2 | CASSPIGLAGGDEQFF | TGTGCCAGCAGTCCGATCGGACTAGCGGGAGGGGATGAGCAGTTCTTC
many | TRBJ2-3 | TRBV28 | NA | CASSLFRAADTQYF | TGTGCCAGCAGTTTATTTAGGGCAGCAGATACGCAGTATTTT
few | TRBJ2-5 | TRBV5-1 | TRBD2 | CASSSGLAGAVRETQYF | TGCGCCAGCAGCTCGGGACTAGCGGGGGCCGTAAGAGAGACCCAGTACTTC
few | TRBJ2-1 | TRBV27 | NA | CASSLSAGPYNEQFF | TGTGCCAGCAGTTTATCCGCGGGGCCTTACAATGAGCAGTTCTTC
many | TRBJ2-3 | TRBV6-4 | NA | CASSDQSSSSGTDTQYF | TGTGCCAGCAGTGACCAGTCTAGCAGCTCGGGCACAGATACGCAGTATTTT
many | TRBJ2-2 | TRBV2 | TRBD2 | CASSGEGTGELFF | TGTGCCAGCAGTGGGGAGGGTACCGGGGAGCTGTTTTTT
many | TRBJ2-2 | TRBV4-1 | TRBD2 | CASSQDESGGNTGELFF | TGCGCCAGCAGCCAAGATGAGAGCGGGGGGAACACCGGGGAGCTGTTTTTT
few | TRBJ2-5 | TRBV7-8 | NA | CASSLESFFGEQETQYF | TGTGCCAGCAGCTTAGAGTCCTTTTTCGGCGAGCAAGAGACCCAGTACTTC
NA | TRBJ2-6 | TRBV5-1 | TRBD1 | CASSSGQGAWGANVLTF | TGCGCCAGCAGCTCCGGACAGGGGGCTTGGGGGGCCAACGTCCTGACTTTC
many | TRBJ2-1 | TRBV9 | TRBD2 | CASSAFGTSGSSYNEQFF | TGTGCCAGCAGCGCTTTCGGGACTAGCGGGAGTTCCTACAATGAGCAGTTCTTC
many | TRBJ2-5 | TRBV27 | NA | CASSLALLETQYF | TGTGCCAGCAGTTTGGCCCTATTAGAGACCCAGTACTTC
NA | TRBJ2-1 | TRBV24-1 | NA | CATSDRARGYEQFF | TGTGCCACCAGTGACCGGGCGAGGGGGTATGAGCAGTTCTTC